This entry lists 22 T cell receptor beta chains sequenced from one sample in a study of blood T cell repertoires in COVID-19. Assay used: immunoSEQ multiplex PCR; TCRdb lists only in-frame clones, some missing. This sample has tens of thousands of clones, with just under 90% found just once. Sequences were obtained from peripheral blood. These receptor sequences come from a man in his fifties or sixties with acute or convalescent COVID-19.

This clone occurred once. The J gene is TRBJ2-1, the V gene TRBV7-8; D is uncertain. Germline loops: CDR1 SGHVS, CDR2 FQNEAQ. Trimming pared 1 base from V and 4 bases from J, leaving 5 bases between. CDR3 length: 13 amino acids. The CDR3 DNA sequence: TGTGCCAGCAGCTTAGATCAGTACAATGAGCAGTTCTTC. This encodes CASSLDQYNEQFF.

The rearrangement links TRBV3-1 (or the pseudogene TRBV3-2) to TRBJ2-6, with D perhaps TRBD1 (6 bases). Trimming cost V 5 bases and J 0 bases, with 23 bases left between them. Germline CDR1 is LGHDT and CDR2 is YNNKEL (reference sequence). The CDR3 is made up of 20 amino acids. The CDR3 coding sequence is TGTGCCAGCAGCAAAAGGATATTGGACAGAGACCGCTCTGGGGCCAACGTCCTGACTTTC. Its translation: CASSKRILDRDRSGANVLTF.

This rearrangement joins TRBV7-9 to TRBJ2-7, with 9 bases matching TRBD1. CDR3 size: 15 residues. The ends lost 4 bases at V and 2 bases at J; junction bases unmatched: 6. Germline V gene lookup returns CDR1 SEHNR and CDR2 FQNEAQ (reference sequence). The CDR3 coding sequence is TGTGCCAGCAGCTGGGGGACAGGGAACACCTACGAGCAGTACTTC. It specifies CASSWGTGNTYEQYF.

V is TRBV9 and J is TRBJ2-1, with D possibly matching TRBD1 (5 bases). The ends were cut back, 4 bases at V and 7 bases at J, with 18 bases in the middle. The CDR3 is 15 amino acids. Germline loops: CDR1 SGDLS, CDR2 YYNGEE. This CDR3 is CASSTRQKVLNEQFF. The CDR3 DNA reads as TGTGCCAGCAGCACCCGACAGAAAGTTCTGAATGAGCAGTTCTTC.

This chain joins TRBV19 and TRBJ1-3, with unresolved D. The CDR3 has 17 amino acids. Looked up from germline, CDR1 is LNHDA and CDR2 is SQIVND (reference sequence). Trimming stripped 5 bases from V and 0 bases from J, with 17 bases between. The CDR3 sequence: CASSPGNLAASGNTIYF. The CDR3 DNA follows: TGTGCCAGTAGTCCGGGAAACCTTGCCGCCTCTGGAAACACCATATATTTT.

The chain has TRBV5-6 and TRBJ1-2, with TRBD1 identical over 10 bases. Germline CDR1 reads SGHDT; CDR2 reads YYEEEE. This CDR3 has 14 residues. Trimming took 4 bases from V and 2 from J; bases not matched to a gene: 2. The CDR3 reads CASSPGQGNYGYTF. CDR3 bases: TGTGCCAGCAGCCCGGGACAGGGGAACTATGGCTACACCTTC.

The chain couples TRBV29-1 to TRBJ2-7, with D possibly matching TRBD2 (6 bases). V lost 4 bases to trimming and J lost 2 bases, with 18 bases between them. Germline V gene sequence: CDR1 SQVTM, CDR2 ANQGSEA. The CDR3 spans 15 residues. CDR3 loop: CSVGGGVGGTYEQYF. CDR3 bases: TGCAGCGTTGGAGGCGGTGTGGGGGGAACCTACGAGCAGTACTTC.

The chain employs TRBV10-3 and TRBJ2-2; tentative D call: TRBD2 (5 bases). V lost 0 bases and J lost 1, with 6 bases in between. The V gene's germline CDR1 is ENHRY and CDR2 SYGVKD. The CDR3 covers 15 residues. The CDR3 reads CAISESSGNTGELFF. The DNA of the CDR3 is TGTGCCATCAGTGAGTCGAGCGGGAACACCGGGGAGCTGTTTTTT.

CDR3 in amino acids: CASRAGPSTDTQYF. CDR3 DNA: TGTGCCAGCAGAGCGGGCCCTAGCACAGATACGCAGTATTTT. The chain is built from TRBV7-2 and TRBJ2-3; the D gene is possibly TRBD2 (6 bases). The ends were cut back, 6 bases at V and 0 bases at J, with 10 bases in the middle. Germline V gene data show CDR1 as SGHTA and CDR2 as FQGNSA. The CDR3 is made up of 14 amino acids.

In DNA form, the CDR3 reads TGTGCCAGCAGCTTGGTGGGACAGAACAATTCACCCCTCCACTTT. Its translation is CASSLVGQNNSPLHF. The chain couples TRBV5-4 to TRBJ1-6, with TRBD1 identical over 7 bases. The V gene's germline CDR1 is SGHNT and CDR2 YYREEE (reference sequence). V lost 0 bases, J lost 7 bases, and 4 bases stayed unmatched. The CDR3 runs 15 residues.

The genes are TRBV19 and TRBJ1-5; possibly TRBD1 for D (6 bases). From germline, CDR1 is LNHDA and CDR2 SQIVND (reference sequence). CDR3 size: 13 residues. V was trimmed by 8 bases and J by 2 bases, leaving 10 bases between them. CDR3 loop: CASGAGGNQPQHF. CDR3 sequence (DNA): TGTGCCAGTGGGGCAGGGGGCAATCAGCCCCAGCATTTT. The whole variable domain, filled in from reference TRBV19 and TRBJ1-5, reads DGGITQSPKYLFRKEGQNVTLSCEQNLNHDAMYWYRQDPGQGLRLIYYSQIVNDFQKGDIAEGYSVSREKKESFPLTVTSAQKNPTAFYLCASGAGGNQPQHFGDGTRLSIL.

The V gene is TRBV5-1, the J gene TRBJ1-3; weak D call: TRBD1 (6 bases). This CDR3 is 14 amino acids long. CDR1 and CDR2 from the germline V gene are SGHRS and YFSETQ. The V end was cut by 0 bases, the J end by 4 bases, with 8 bases between. CDR3 in amino acids: CASSLVGTGNTIYF. The CDR3 DNA reads TGCGCCAGCAGCTTGGTAGGGACAGGAAACACCATATATTTT.

The V call is TRBV6-6, the J call TRBJ2-1, with D uncertain. The CDR3 runs to 15 residues. CDR1 is MNHNY and CDR2 is SVGAGI in the germline V gene (reference sequence). The V end was cut by 0 bases, the J end by 7 bases, with 13 bases between. DNA of the CDR3: TGTGCCAGCAGTTACTCGACTTCAAGTTTAAATGAGCAGTTCTTC. It encodes CASSYSTSSLNEQFF.

This sequence joins TRBV7-9 and TRBJ1-1, with D hard to call. The germline V and J ends were trimmed by 4 bases and 8 bases, with 14 bases remaining between them. In germline, CDR1 is SEHNR, CDR2 FQNEAQ (reference sequence). The length of the CDR3 is 13 residues. The CDR3 protein is CASSSTPSREAFF. The CDR3 DNA reads TGTGCCAGCAGCTCAACCCCAAGTCGGGAAGCTTTCTTT.

V gene TRBV27 combines with J gene TRBJ2-7; 8 bases are a match to TRBD1. V was clipped by 2 bases and J by 3 bases; unmatched bases: 3. CDR3 size: 14 residues. CDR1 is MNHEY and CDR2 is SMNVEV in the germline V gene (reference sequence). DNA of the CDR3: TGTGCCAGCAGTTTAGTTGGGACAGGCTACGAGCAGTACTTC. Protein: CASSLVGTGYEQYF.

On this clone itself: At one boundary the junction diverges from the germline segment, which might be a read error. This chain links TRBV5-1 with TRBJ1-6, with 8 bases fitting TRBD1. The CDR3 extends over 14 amino acids. The germline V gene encodes CDR1 SGHRS and CDR2 YFSETQ. CDR3 loop: CASTLDRADSPLHF. The DNA of the CDR3 is TGCGCCAGCACCTTGGACAGGGCTGATTCACCCCTCCACTTT. Full variable domain (outside the CDR3, taken from reference TRBV5-1 and TRBJ1-6): KAGVTQTPRYLIKTRGQQVTLSCSPISGHRSVSWYQQTPGQGLQFLFEYFSETQRNKGNFPGRFSGRQFSNSRSEMNVSTLELGDSALYLCASTLDRADSPLHFGNGTRLTVT.

This clone showed up just once. The chain uses TRBV19 and TRBJ1-4, with D maybe TRBD1 (5 bases). The V gene's germline CDR1 is LNHDA and CDR2 SQIVND (reference sequence). V lost 7 bases, J lost 3 bases, and 12 bases lay in between. The CDR3 contains 14 residues. The CDR3: CASTEGRANEKLFF. The CDR3 nucleotides read TGTGCCAGTACGGAGGGGAGGGCTAATGAAAAACTGTTTTTT.

This clone appeared a few times. This chain uses TRBV5-1 with TRBJ1-4, with D maybe TRBD1 (6 bases). Trimming pared 2 bases from V and 7 bases from J, leaving 12 bases between. Germline lookup yields CDR1 SGHRS and CDR2 YFSETQ. This CDR3 spans 14 amino acids. The CDR3 protein is CASSLQGRGEKLFF. The CDR3 nucleotides are TGCGCCAGCAGCTTACAGGGACGAGGTGAAAAACTGTTTTTT.

V is TRBV15 and J is TRBJ1-1, with D perhaps TRBD1 (6 bases). Germline CDR1 reads LNHNV; CDR2 reads YYDKDF (reference sequence). The length of the CDR3 is 15 residues. Between the trimmed V and J ends, which lost 1 base and 2 bases, there was a span of 11 bases. The DNA of the CDR3 is TGTGCCACCAGCAGAGGGAGGGGGGGAAACACTGAAGCTTTCTTT. Its translation: CATSRGRGGNTEAFF. Together with reference TRBV15 and TRBJ1-1, the CDR3 gives the full variable domain: DAMVIQNPRYQVTQFGKPVTLSCSQTLNHNVMYWYQQKSSQAPKLLFHYYDKDFNNEADTPDNFQSRRPNTSFCFLDIRSPGLGDTAMYLCATSRGRGGNTEAFFGQGTRLTVV.

The chain uses TRBV19 and TRBJ1-1; D might be TRBD1 (6 bases). This CDR3 is 14 amino acids long. V lost 8 bases to trimming and J lost 2 bases, with 15 bases between them. Germline V gene sequence: CDR1 LNHDA, CDR2 SQIVND (reference sequence). Here the CDR3 DNA reads TGTGCCAGTGGGTCGCGGACAGATAACACTGAAGCTTTCTTT. Translating it yields CASGSRTDNTEAFF.

This clone was picked up one time. This chain joins TRBV9 and TRBJ2-7; no clear D. This CDR3 comprises 15 residues. Trimming removed 0 bases at V and 3 bases at J, with 13 bases between. CDR1 and CDR2 from the germline V gene are SGDLS and YYNGEE. CDR3: CASSVGLPNNYEQYF. In DNA, the CDR3 is TGTGCCAGCAGCGTAGGGCTTCCCAACAACTACGAGCAGTACTTC.

Only one count was recorded for this clone. The CDR3 reads CASRLALSPGYTF. DNA of the CDR3: TGTGCCAGCAGGCTCGCACTATCCCCTGGCTACACCTTC. The chain has TRBV5-6 and TRBJ1-2; no clear D. This CDR3 has 13 residues. The V and J ends lost 5 bases and 7 bases respectively, with 15 bases between them. Germline V gives CDR1 SGHDT, CDR2 YYEEEE.